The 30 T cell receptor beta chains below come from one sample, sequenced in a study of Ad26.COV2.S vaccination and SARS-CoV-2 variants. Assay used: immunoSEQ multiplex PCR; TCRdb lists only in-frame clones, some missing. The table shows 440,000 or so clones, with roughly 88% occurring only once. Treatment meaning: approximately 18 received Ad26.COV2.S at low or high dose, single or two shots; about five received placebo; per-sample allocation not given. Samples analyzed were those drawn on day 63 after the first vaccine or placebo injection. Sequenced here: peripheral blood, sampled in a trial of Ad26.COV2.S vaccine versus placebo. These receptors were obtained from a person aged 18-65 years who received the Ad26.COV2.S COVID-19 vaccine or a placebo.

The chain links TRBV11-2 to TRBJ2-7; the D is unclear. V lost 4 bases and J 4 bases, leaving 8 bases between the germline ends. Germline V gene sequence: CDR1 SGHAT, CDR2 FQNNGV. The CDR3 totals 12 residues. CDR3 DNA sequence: TGTGCCAGCAGCTGGACGGGTTACGAGCAGTACTTC. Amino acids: CASSWTGYEQYF.

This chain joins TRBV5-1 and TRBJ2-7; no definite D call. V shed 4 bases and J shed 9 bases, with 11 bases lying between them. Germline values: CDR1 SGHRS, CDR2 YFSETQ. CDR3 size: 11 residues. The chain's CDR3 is CASSLGQRQYF. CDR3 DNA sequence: TGCGCCAGCAGCCTCGGCCAACGGCAGTACTTC.

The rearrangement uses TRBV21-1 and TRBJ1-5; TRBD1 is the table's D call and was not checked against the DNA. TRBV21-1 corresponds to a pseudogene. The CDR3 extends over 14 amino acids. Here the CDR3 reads CASSDWTRNQPQHF. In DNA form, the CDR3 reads TGTGCCAGCAGCGACTGGACAAGAAATCAGCCCCAGCATTTT.

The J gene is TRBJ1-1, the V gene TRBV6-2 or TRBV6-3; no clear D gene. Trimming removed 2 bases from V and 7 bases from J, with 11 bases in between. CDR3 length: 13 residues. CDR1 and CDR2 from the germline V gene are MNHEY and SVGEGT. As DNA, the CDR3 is TGTGCCAGCAGTTACCTGACATATGGTGAAGCTTTCTTT. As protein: CASSYLTYGEAFF.

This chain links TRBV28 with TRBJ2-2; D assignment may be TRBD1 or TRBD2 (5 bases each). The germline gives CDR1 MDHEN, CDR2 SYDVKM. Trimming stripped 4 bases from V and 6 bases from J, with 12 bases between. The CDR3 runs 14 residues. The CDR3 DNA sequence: TGTGCCAGCAGTTCACCCATGGGGGCCGGGGAGCTGTTTTTT. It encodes CASSSPMGAGELFF.

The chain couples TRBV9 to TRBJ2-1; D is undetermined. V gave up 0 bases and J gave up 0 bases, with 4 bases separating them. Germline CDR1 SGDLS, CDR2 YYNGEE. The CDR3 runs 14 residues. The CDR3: CASSVGHSYNEQFF. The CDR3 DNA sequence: TGTGCCAGCAGCGTAGGACACTCCTACAATGAGCAGTTCTTC.

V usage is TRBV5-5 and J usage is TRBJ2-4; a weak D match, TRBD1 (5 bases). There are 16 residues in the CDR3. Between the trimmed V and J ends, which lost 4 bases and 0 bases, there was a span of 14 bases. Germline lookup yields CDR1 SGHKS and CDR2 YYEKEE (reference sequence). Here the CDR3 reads CASSPKGVLAKNIQYF. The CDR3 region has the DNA TGTGCCAGCAGCCCAAAAGGGGTTTTAGCCAAAAACATTCAGTACTTC.

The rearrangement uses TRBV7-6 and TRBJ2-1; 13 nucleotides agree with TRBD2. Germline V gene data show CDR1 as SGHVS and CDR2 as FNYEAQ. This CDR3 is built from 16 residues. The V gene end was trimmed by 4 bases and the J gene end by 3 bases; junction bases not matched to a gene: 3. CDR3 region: CASSSTSGRLYNEQFF. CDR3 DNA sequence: TGTGCCAGCAGCTCGACTAGCGGGAGGCTCTACAATGAGCAGTTCTTC.

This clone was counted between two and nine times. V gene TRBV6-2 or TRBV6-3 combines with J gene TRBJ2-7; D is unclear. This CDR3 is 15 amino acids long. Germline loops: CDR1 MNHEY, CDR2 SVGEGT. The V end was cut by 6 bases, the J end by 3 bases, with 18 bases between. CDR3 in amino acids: CASSKTGPDGYEQYF. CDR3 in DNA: TGTGCCAGCAGCAAAACCGGGCCCGACGGCTACGAGCAGTACTTC.

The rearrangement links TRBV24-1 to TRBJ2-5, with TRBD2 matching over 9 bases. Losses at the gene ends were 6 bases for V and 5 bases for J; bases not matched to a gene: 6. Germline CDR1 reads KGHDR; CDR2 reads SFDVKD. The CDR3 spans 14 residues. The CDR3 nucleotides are TGTGCCACCAGTAGAACTAGCGGGTCGGAGACCCAGTACTTC. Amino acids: CATSRTSGSETQYF.

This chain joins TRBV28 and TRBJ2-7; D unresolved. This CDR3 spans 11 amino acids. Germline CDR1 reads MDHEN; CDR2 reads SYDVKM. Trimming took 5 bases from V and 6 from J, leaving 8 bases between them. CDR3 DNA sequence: TGTGCCAGCAGTAACTCGGCCGAGCAGTACTTC. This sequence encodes CASSNSAEQYF.

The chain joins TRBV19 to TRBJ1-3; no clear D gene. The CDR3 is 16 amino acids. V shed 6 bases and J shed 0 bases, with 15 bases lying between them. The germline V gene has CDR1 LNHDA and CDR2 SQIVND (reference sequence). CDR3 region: CASSPMVVPSGNTIYF. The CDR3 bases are TGTGCCAGTAGCCCTATGGTGGTGCCCTCTGGAAACACCATATATTTT. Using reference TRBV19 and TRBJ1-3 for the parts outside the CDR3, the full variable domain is DGGITQSPKYLFRKEGQNVTLSCEQNLNHDAMYWYRQDPGQGLRLIYYSQIVNDFQKGDIAEGYSVSREKKESFPLTVTSAQKNPTAFYLCASSPMVVPSGNTIYFGEGSWLTVV.

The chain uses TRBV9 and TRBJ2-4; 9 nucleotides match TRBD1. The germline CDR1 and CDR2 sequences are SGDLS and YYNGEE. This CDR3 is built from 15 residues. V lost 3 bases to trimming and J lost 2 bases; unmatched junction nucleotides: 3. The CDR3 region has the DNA TGTGCCAGCAGCGCTGGGACAGGGACCAAAAACATTCAGTACTTC. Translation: CASSAGTGTKNIQYF.

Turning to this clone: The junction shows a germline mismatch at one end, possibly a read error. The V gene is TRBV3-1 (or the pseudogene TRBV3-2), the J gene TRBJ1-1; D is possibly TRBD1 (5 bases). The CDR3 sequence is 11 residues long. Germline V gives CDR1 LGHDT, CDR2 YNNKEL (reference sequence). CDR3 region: CASSQGGPGDF. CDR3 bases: TGTGCCAGCAGCCAAGGGGGTCCGGGGGACTTT.

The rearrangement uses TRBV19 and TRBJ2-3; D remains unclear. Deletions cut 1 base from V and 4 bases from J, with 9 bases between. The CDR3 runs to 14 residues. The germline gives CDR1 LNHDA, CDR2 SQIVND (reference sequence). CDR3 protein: CASSIVSGADTQYF. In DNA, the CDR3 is TGTGCCAGTAGTATAGTATCAGGCGCAGATACGCAGTATTTT.

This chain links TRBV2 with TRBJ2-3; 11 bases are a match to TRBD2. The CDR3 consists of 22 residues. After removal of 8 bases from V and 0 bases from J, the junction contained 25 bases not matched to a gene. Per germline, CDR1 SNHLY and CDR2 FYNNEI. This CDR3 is CASHRTGFEALAGGSSTDTQYF. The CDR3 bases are TGTGCCAGCCATAGGACAGGGTTCGAAGCATTAGCGGGAGGGAGTAGCACAGATACGCAGTATTTT. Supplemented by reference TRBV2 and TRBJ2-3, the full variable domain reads EPEVTQTPSHQVTQMGQEVILRCVPISNHLYFYWYRQILGQKVEFLVSFYNNEISEKSEIFDDQFSVERPDGSNFTLKIRSTKLEDSAMYFCASHRTGFEALAGGSSTDTQYFGPGTRLTVL.

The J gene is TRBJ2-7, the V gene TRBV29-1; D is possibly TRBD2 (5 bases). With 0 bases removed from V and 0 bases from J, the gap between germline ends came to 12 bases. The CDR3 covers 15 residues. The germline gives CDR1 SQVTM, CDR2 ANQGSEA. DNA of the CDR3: TGCAGCGTTGAAGATCCAGGAGGCAGCTCCTACGAGCAGTACTTC. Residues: CSVEDPGGSSYEQYF.

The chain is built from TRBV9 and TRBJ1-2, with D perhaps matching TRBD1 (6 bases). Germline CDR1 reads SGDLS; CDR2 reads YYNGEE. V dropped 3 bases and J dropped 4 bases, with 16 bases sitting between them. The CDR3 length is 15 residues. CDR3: CASSGGQLRAYGYTF. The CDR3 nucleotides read TGTGCCAGCAGCGGAGGACAGCTAAGGGCCTATGGCTACACCTTC.

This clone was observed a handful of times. The CDR3 DNA follows: TGTGCCAGCAGCCCGGCAGGGGGCGCCTGCCATTTT. It is translated as CASSPAGGACHF. This rearrangement joins TRBV11-3 to TRBJ1-5, with TRBD1 matching over 8 bases. The CDR3 runs to 12 residues. Per germline, CDR1 SGHNT and CDR2 YENEEA. The trim removed 5 bases at V and 16 bases at J, leaving 10 bases unmatched. The full variable domain, its missing parts supplied by reference TRBV11-3 and TRBJ1-5, is EAGVVQSPRYKIIEKKQPVAFWCNPISGHNTLYWYLQNLGQGPELLIRYENEEAVDDSQLPKDRFSAERLKGVDSTLKIQPAELGDSAVYLCASSPAGGACHFGDGTRLSIL.

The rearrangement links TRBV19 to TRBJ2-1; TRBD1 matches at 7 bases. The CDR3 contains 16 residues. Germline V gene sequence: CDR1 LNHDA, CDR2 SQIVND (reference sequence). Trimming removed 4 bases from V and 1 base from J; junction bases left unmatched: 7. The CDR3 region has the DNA TGTGCCAGTAGTAGTCGAACAGGGGAATCCTACAATGAGCAGTTCTTC. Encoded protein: CASSSRTGESYNEQFF.

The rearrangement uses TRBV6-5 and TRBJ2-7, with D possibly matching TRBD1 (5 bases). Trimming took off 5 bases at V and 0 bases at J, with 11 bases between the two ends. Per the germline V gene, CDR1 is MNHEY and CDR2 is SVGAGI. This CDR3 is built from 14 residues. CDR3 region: CASSPRQISYEQYF. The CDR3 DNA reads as TGTGCCAGCAGTCCCCGACAGATCTCCTACGAGCAGTACTTC.

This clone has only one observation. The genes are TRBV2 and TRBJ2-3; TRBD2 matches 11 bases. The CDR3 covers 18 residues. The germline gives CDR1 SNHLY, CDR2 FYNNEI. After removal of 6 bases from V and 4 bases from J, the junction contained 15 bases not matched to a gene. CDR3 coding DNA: TGTGCCAGCAGAGGAAACGGGCTAGCGGGAGGAGGTGCAGATACGCAGTATTTT. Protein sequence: CASRGNGLAGGGADTQYF.

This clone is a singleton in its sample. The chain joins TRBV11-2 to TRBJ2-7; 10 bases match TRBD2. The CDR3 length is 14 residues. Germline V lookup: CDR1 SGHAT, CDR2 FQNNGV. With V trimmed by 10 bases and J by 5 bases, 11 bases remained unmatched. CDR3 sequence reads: CATAGGAGGDEQYF. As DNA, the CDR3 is TGTGCCACCGCGGGGGGAGCGGGAGGGGACGAGCAGTACTTC.

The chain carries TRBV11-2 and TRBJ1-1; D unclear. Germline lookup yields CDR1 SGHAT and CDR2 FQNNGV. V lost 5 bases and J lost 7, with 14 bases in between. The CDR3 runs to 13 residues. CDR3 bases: TGTGCCAGCAGCCGGACGACAACAGTTGAAGCTTTCTTT. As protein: CASSRTTTVEAFF.

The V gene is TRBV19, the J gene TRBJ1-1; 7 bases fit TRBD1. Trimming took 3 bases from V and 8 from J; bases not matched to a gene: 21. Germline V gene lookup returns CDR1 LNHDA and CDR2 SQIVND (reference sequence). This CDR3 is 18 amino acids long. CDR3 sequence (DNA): TGTGCCAGTAGTATGATGAGGGAGCCGGGACAGCCAATCACGGAAGCTTTCTTT. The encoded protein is CASSMMREPGQPITEAFF.

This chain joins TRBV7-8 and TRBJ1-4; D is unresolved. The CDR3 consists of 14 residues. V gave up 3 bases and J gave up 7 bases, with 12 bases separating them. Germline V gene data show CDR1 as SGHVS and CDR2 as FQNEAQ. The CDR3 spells CASSLGFGSEKLFF. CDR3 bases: TGTGCCAGCAGCTTGGGTTTTGGTAGTGAAAAACTGTTTTTT.

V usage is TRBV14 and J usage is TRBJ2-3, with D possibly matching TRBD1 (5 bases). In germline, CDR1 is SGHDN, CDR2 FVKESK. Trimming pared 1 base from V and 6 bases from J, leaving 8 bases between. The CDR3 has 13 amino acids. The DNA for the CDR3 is TGTGCCAGCAGCCAAGTATCAGGGGATACGCAGTATTTT. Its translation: CASSQVSGDTQYF.

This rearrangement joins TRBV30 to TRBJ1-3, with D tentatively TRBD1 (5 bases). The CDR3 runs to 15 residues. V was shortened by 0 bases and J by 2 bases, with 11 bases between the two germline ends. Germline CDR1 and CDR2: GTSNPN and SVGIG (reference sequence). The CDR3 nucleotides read TGTGCCTGGAGTGTAGTTGGGACGGCTGGAAACACCATATATTTT. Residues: CAWSVVGTAGNTIYF.

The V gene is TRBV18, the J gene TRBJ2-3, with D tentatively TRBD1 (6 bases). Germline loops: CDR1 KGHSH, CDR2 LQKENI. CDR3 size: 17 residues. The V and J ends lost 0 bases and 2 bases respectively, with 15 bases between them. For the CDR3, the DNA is TGTGCCAGCTCACCACCCAGGACAGACCCTGTCACAGATACGCAGTATTTT. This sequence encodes CASSPPRTDPVTDTQYF.

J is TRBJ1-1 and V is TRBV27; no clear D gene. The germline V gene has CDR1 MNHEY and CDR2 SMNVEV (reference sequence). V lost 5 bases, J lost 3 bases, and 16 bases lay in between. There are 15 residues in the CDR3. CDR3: CASSPSPWSDTEAFF. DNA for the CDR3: TGTGCCAGCAGTCCCAGCCCCTGGTCGGACACTGAAGCTTTCTTT.